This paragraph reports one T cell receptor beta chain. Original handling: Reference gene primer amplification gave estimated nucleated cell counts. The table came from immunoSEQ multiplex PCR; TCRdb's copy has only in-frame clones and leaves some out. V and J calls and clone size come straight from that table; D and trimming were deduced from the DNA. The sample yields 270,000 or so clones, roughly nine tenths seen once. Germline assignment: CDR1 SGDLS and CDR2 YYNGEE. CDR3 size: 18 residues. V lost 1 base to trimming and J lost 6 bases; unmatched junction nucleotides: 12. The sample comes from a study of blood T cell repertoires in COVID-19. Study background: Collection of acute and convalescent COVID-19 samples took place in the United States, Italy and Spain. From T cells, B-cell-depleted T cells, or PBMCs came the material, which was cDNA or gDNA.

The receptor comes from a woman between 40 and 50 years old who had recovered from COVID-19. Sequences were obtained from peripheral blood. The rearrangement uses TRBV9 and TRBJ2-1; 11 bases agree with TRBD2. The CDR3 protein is CASSVTTSGTARGNEQFF. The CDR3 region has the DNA TGTGCCAGCAGCGTAACGACTAGCGGGACAGCACGTGGCAATGAGCAGTTCTTC.